Presented here are 10 T cell receptor beta chains from one specimen sequenced in a study of T cell repertoires in cytomegalovirus infection. The antigens these receptors bind are not known. One entry per CDR3 protein, called by TCRdb with MiXCR from the reads. The table records hundreds of thousands of distinct CDR3 sequences, approximately 33% of them present only once. The specimen comprised cultured PBMCs, sampled from culture after CMV antigen stimulation. The origin of the receptors is a human donor in good health (CMV status not recorded). Some clones in this sample may be carry-over from other donors' samples.

This clonotype was recorded a few times. The chain has TRBV7-2 and TRBJ2-3, with D maybe TRBD2 (6 bases). Per germline, CDR1 SGHTA and CDR2 FQGNSA. The CDR3 has 16 residues. V lost 7 bases, J lost 7 bases, and 24 bases lay in between. CDR3 sequence: CASILHEGTPGNTQYF. Written as DNA, the CDR3 is TGTGCCAGCATCCTTCATGAGGGGACTCCGGGAAATACGCAGTATTTT.

The CDR3 sequence is CASSLAGRSLNTGELFF. The CDR3 nucleotides read TGTGCCAGCAGCTTAGCGGGCCGCAGCTTAAACACCGGGGAGCTGTTTTTT. The rearrangement uses TRBV7-2 and TRBJ2-2; D remains ambiguous. Germline V gene sequence: CDR1 SGHTA, CDR2 FQGNSA. The CDR3 sequence is 17 residues long. Trimming removed 0 bases from V and 2 bases from J, with 13 bases in between.

This clonotype appeared once. This chain connects TRBV2 to TRBJ2-4, with D hard to call. The CDR3 contains 13 residues. V lost 5 bases and J lost 0, with 5 bases in between. Germline CDR1 is SNHLY and CDR2 is FYNNEI. CDR3 sequence: CASSMVAKNIQYF. Here the CDR3 DNA reads TGTGCCAGCAGTATGGTAGCCAAAAACATTCAGTACTTC.

The chain has TRBV19 and TRBJ2-7; 9 bases fit TRBD2. The length of the CDR3 is 15 residues. The ends lost 2 bases at V and 1 base at J; junction bases unmatched: 3. CDR1 and CDR2 (germline): LNHDA, SQIVND (reference sequence). The CDR3 DNA follows: TGTGCCAGTAGTATACGACTAGCGGCTTCCTACGAGCAGTACTTC. The encoded protein is CASSIRLAASYEQYF.

This clonotype was detected only a few times. V is TRBV10-3 and J is TRBJ2-7, with 9 nucleotides matching TRBD2. V was pared by 0 bases and J by 2 bases, with 5 bases of the junction left unmatched. The CDR3 consists of 16 residues. Germline lookup yields CDR1 ENHRY and CDR2 SYGVKD. The CDR3 spells CAISESTSGSPYEQYF. CDR3 coding DNA: TGTGCCATCAGTGAGTCGACTAGCGGCTCACCCTACGAGCAGTACTTC.

There are many counts of this clonotype. The genes are TRBV7-2 and TRBJ2-3; 11 bases are a match to TRBD1. With V trimmed by 3 bases and J by 10 bases, 6 bases remained unmatched. CDR1 is SGHTA and CDR2 is FQGNSA in the germline V gene. This CDR3 contains 14 residues. The CDR3 DNA sequence: TGTGCCAGCAGCTTGGGACAGGGGGACGGCCCGCAGTATTTT. It encodes CASSLGQGDGPQYF.

This clonotype has a count of ten or more. The chain recombines TRBV7-2 with TRBJ2-1, with 10 bases fitting TRBD2. V trimming: 4 bases; J trimming: 2 bases; junction bases outside the gene matches: 5. This CDR3 is 16 amino acids long. The germline V gene has CDR1 SGHTA and CDR2 FQGNSA. The CDR3 reads CASSSGLAETYNEQFF. The CDR3 nucleotides read TGTGCCAGCAGCTCCGGACTAGCGGAAACCTACAATGAGCAGTTCTTC.

The chain has TRBV6-5 and TRBJ2-3; D is uncertain. Germline-derived CDR1 and CDR2 are MNHEY and SVGAGI. The CDR3 totals 13 residues. Trimming left V 0 bases short and J 8 bases short, with 9 bases between. CDR3 DNA: TGTGCCAGCAGTTACTCGGGTAGTGGTACGCAGTATTTT. This encodes CASSYSGSGTQYF.

This clonotype turned up a few times. This sequence joins TRBV7-2 and TRBJ1-1; D is unclear. V was trimmed by 4 bases and J by 4 bases, leaving 13 bases between them. The CDR3 sequence is 14 residues long. Germline V gene lookup returns CDR1 SGHTA and CDR2 FQGNSA. This CDR3 reads CASSSLNVGTEAFF. The CDR3 DNA reads TGTGCCAGCAGCTCACTTAATGTAGGCACTGAAGCTTTCTTT.

Many counts were recorded for this clonotype. The chain combines TRBV7-2 with TRBJ1-1, with D maybe TRBD1 (5 bases). This CDR3 is 13 amino acids long. V gave up 6 bases and J gave up 5 bases, with 13 bases separating them. CDR1 and CDR2 (germline): SGHTA, FQGNSA. The CDR3 spells CASSSRRGTEAFF. DNA of the CDR3: TGTGCCAGCAGTTCTCGTAGGGGAACTGAAGCTTTCTTT.